This T cell receptor beta chain appears in the sequencing data of a study of CD8 T cells in ankylosing spondylitis. Study outcomes and limitations: Peripheral blood samples showed relatively rare disease-linked clones, and these clones were CD8+.

The table lists this clonotype with a few counts. Its antigen remains unidentified. V shed 6 bases and J 5 bases; nucleotides not matched to a gene: 7. CDR3 length equals 14 residues. TCRdb fed the 5' RACE reads into MiXCR, producing one record per CDR3 protein. The sample includes a few hundred thousand distinct CDR3 sequences, approximately 20% seen only once; the top ten take under 40%. The sequence was obtained from a male donor with ankylosing spondylitis or in good health (not recorded which). The V and J genes are TRBV12-3 or TRBV12-4 and TRBJ2-7; TRBD1 aligns across 10 bases. The sequencing input was blood, either unsorted or a sorted T cell fraction (not recorded which). In DNA form, the CDR3 reads TGTGCCAGCAGCCACTCAGGACAGGGGGACGAGCAGTACTTC. It specifies CASSHSGQGDEQYF.